This T cell receptor (beta chain) was recorded in a study of shared T cell receptors in the human thymus. Only in-frame clones appear in the TCRdb table, and some are missing; sequencing was by immunoSEQ multiplex PCR. The sample records around 340,000 clones, just under 95% being singletons. The TCR sequence derives from a human donor. Material for sequencing was thymocytes.

The CDR3 DNA follows: TGTGCCACCAGGGAGGGCTCCTCCTACGAGCAGTACTTC. Translation gives CATREGSSYEQYF. V and J are TRBV15 and TRBJ2-7; weak D call: TRBD2 (6 bases). This CDR3 region has 13 residues. Germline V CDR1 and CDR2: LNHNV, YYDKDF (reference sequence). The V gene lost 6 bases and the J gene lost 0 bases, with 9 bases spanning the gap.